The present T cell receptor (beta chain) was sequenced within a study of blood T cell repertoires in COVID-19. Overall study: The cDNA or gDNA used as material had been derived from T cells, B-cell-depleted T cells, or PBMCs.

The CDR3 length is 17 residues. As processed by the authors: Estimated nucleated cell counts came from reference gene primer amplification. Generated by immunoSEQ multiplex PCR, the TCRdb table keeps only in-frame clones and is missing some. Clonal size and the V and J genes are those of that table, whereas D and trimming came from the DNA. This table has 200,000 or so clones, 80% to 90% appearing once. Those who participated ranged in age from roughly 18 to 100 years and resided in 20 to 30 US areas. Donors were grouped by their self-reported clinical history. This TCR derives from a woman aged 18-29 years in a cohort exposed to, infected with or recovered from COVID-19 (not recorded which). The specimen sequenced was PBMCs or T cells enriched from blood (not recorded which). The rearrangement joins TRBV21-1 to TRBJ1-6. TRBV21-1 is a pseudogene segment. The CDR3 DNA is TGTGCCAGCAGCAAAGGGGTGGGAAGGGAGTATAATTCACCCCTCCACTTT. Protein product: CASSKGVGREYNSPLHF.